This T cell receptor (beta chain) emerged from a study of blood T cell repertoires in COVID-19. This clone was recorded only once. Sequenced by immunoSEQ multiplex PCR; TCRdb stores in-frame clones only, minus some. Of hundreds of thousands of clones listed, around 87% are singletons. This receptor was identified in a woman aged 40 to 50 who had recovered from COVID-19. Sample: peripheral blood.

In DNA, the CDR3 is TGTGCCTGGTCTGTTGAGACCGGGGAGCTGTTTTTT. This gives the protein CAWSVETGELFF. J is TRBJ2-2 and V is TRBV30; D not certain. CDR3 length: 12 amino acids. Germline lookup yields CDR1 GTSNPN and CDR2 SVGIG (reference sequence). V was shortened by 5 bases and J by 5 bases, with 9 bases between the two germline ends.